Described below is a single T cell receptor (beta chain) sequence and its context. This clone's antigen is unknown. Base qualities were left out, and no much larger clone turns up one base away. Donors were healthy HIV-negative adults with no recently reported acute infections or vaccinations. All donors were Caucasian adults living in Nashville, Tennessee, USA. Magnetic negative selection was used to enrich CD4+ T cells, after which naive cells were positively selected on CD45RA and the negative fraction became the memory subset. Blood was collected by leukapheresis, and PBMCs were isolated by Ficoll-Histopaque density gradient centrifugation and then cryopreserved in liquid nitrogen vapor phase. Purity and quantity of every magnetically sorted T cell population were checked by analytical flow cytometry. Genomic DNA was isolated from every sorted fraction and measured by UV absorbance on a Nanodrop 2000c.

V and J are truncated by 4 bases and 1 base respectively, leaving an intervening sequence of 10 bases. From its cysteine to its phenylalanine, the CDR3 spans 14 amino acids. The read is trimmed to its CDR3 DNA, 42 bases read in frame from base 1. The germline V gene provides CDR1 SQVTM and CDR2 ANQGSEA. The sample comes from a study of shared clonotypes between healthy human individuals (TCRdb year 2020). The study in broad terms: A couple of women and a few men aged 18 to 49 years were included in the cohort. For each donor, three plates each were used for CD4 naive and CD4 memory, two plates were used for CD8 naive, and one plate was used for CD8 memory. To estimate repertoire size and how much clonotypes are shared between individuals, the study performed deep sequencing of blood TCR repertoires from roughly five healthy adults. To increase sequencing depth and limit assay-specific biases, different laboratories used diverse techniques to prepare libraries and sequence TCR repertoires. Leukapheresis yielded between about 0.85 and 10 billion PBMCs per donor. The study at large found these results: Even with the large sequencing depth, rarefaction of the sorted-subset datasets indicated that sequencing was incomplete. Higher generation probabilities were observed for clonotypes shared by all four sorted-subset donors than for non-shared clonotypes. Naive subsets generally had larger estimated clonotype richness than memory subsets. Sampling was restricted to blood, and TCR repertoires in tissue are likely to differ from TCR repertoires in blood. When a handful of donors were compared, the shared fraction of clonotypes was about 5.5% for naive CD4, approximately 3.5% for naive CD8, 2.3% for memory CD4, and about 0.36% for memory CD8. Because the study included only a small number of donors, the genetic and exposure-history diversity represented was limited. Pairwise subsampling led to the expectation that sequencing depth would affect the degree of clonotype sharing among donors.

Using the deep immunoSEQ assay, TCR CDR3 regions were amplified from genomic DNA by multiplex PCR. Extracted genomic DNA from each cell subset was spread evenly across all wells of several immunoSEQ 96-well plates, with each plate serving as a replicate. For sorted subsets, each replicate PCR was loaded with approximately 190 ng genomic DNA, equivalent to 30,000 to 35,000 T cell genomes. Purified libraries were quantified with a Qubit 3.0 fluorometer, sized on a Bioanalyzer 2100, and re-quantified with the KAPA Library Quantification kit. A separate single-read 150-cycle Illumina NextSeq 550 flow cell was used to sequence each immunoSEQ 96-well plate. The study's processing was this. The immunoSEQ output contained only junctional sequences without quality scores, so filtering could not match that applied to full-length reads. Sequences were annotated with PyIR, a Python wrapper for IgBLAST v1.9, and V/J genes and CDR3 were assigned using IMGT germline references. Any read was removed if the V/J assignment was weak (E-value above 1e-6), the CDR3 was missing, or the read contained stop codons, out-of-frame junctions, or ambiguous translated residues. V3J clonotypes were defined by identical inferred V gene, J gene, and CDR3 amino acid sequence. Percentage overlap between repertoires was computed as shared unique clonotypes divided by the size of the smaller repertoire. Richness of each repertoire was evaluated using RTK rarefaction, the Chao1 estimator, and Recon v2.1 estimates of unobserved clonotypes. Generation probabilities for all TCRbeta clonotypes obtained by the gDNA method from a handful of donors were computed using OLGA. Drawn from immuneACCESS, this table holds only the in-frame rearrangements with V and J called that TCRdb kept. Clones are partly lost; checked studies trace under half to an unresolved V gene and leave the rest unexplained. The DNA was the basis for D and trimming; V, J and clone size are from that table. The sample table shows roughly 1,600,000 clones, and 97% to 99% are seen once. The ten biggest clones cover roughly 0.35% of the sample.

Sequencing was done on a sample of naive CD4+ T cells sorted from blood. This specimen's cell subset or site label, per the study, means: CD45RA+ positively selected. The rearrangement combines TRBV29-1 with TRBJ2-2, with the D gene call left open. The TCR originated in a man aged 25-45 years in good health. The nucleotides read TGCAGCGTTGTTGGAGCAAAGAACACCGGGGAGCTGTTTTTT. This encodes CSVVGAKNTGELFF.